Following are 30 T cell receptor beta chains from one sample sequenced in a study of blood T cell repertoires in COVID-19. Sequenced by immunoSEQ multiplex PCR; TCRdb stores in-frame clones only, minus some. The sample yields about 120,000 clones, about nine tenths seen once. Sequenced: peripheral blood. These receptors were collected from a woman in her seventies with acute or convalescent COVID-19.

The chain recombines TRBV2 with TRBJ2-2, with TRBD2 identical over 9 bases. Per germline, CDR1 SNHLY and CDR2 FYNNEI. The CDR3 spans 15 residues. The V and J ends lost 7 bases and 1 base, in that order; junction bases with no gene match: 4. The CDR3 reads CASTRLAVNTGELFF. The CDR3 region has the DNA TGTGCCAGCACCCGACTAGCGGTGAACACCGGGGAGCTGTTTTTT.

This clone occurred a few times. The chain links TRBV2 to TRBJ1-1, with 8 bases lining up with TRBD1. The CDR3 length is 14 residues. CDR1 is SNHLY and CDR2 is FYNNEI in the germline V gene. The V and J ends lost 6 bases and 2 bases, in that order; junction bases with no gene match: 5. Here the CDR3 reads CASSDQGANTEAFF. The CDR3 DNA follows: TGTGCCAGCAGCGACCAGGGGGCTAACACTGAAGCTTTCTTT.

This clone was observed a single time. The chain combines TRBV5-1 with TRBJ2-1; 9 nucleotides match TRBD1. J was trimmed by 1 base and V by 2 bases; bases with no gene match: 4. CDR1 SGHRS and CDR2 YFSETQ come from the germline V gene. The CDR3 runs to 16 residues. The CDR3 DNA is TGCGCCAGCAGCTTAGCGACAGGGGGGTCCTACAATGAGCAGTTCTTC. This sequence encodes CASSLATGGSYNEQFF.

The rearrangement joins TRBV2 to TRBJ1-2, with a weak D call TRBD1 (5 bases). The V end was cut by 5 bases, the J end by 2 bases, with 9 bases between. Germline V gene lookup returns CDR1 SNHLY and CDR2 FYNNEI. The CDR3 is 13 residues long. Here the CDR3 DNA reads TGTGCCAGCAGTCAGGGAATAAACTATGGCTACACCTTC. Translating gives CASSQGINYGYTF.

The chain uses TRBV5-4 and TRBJ2-5, with D hard to call. CDR1 is SGHNT and CDR2 is YYREEE in the germline V gene (reference sequence). The length of the CDR3 is 14 residues. Trimming stripped 0 bases from V and 1 base from J, with 7 bases between. The CDR3 DNA follows: TGTGCCAGCAGCTTGGGACTTCCCCAAGAGACCCAGTACTTC. Protein product: CASSLGLPQETQYF.

The chain couples TRBV27 to TRBJ1-6; D not resolved. Per the germline V gene, CDR1 is MNHEY and CDR2 is SMNVEV (reference sequence). The CDR3 is 11 residues long. The V end was cut by 4 bases, the J end by 10 bases, with 5 bases between. CDR3 amino acids: CASSSPSPLHF. CDR3 sequence (DNA): TGTGCCAGCAGTTCTCCCTCACCCCTCCACTTT.

The chain combines TRBV6-2 or TRBV6-3 with TRBJ2-1; TRBD2 agrees at 12 bases. The CDR3 is made up of 17 amino acids. Germline loops: CDR1 MNHEY, CDR2 SVGEGT. Trimming took 0 bases from V and 9 from J; bases not matched to a gene: 9. This CDR3 is CASSYSISTSGGVEQFF. The CDR3 DNA reads as TGTGCCAGCAGTTACTCGATCTCGACTAGCGGGGGAGTTGAGCAGTTCTTC.

This chain joins TRBV30 and TRBJ1-5, with D maybe TRBD1 (5 bases). Germline V lookup: CDR1 GTSNPN, CDR2 SVGIG (reference sequence). The CDR3 has 16 amino acids. Between the trimmed V and J ends, which lost 0 bases and 6 bases, there was a span of 18 bases. The CDR3 sequence: CAWSVLGAGLGQPQHF. CDR3 bases: TGTGCCTGGAGTGTACTTGGGGCAGGTCTGGGTCAGCCCCAGCATTTT.

This clone turned up a few times. The V gene is TRBV28, the J gene TRBJ1-6, with 9 bases identical to TRBD1. The V and J ends lost 7 bases and 10 bases, in that order; junction bases with no gene match: 8. The CDR3 consists of 14 residues. Looked up from germline, CDR1 is MDHEN and CDR2 is SYDVKM. The CDR3 sequence is CASTLRDRASPLHF. The CDR3 nucleotides are TGTGCCAGCACCCTCCGGGACAGGGCCTCACCCCTCCACTTT.

The table lists this clone with a count of one. The rearrangement joins TRBV30 to TRBJ1-2; a weak D match, TRBD1 (6 bases). V was pared by 6 bases and J by 4 bases, with 15 bases between. Germline lookup yields CDR1 GTSNPN and CDR2 SVGIG (reference sequence). CDR3 length equals 13 residues. CDR3 coding DNA: TGTGCCTGTGGCTGGGGGGGCCCCTATGGCTACACCTTC. Protein product: CACGWGGPYGYTF.

The gene calls are TRBV7-9 and TRBJ2-4, with D possibly TRBD1 on 5 matching bases. CDR1 SEHNR and CDR2 FQNEAQ come from the germline V gene (reference sequence). This CDR3 is built from 17 residues. Trimming removed 4 bases at V and 0 bases at J, with 16 bases between. The CDR3 DNA reads TGTGCCAGCAGCTCCCCAGCGCAGGGTCTAGCCAAAAACATTCAGTACTTC. This encodes CASSSPAQGLAKNIQYF.

A single count supports this clone. The V gene is TRBV2, the J gene TRBJ2-7, with 10 bases matching TRBD2. Germline V CDR1 and CDR2: SNHLY, FYNNEI. V gave up 6 bases and J gave up 5 bases; unmatched junction bases: 7. The CDR3 is 14 amino acids. The CDR3 loop reads CASRTAGGPNEQYF. The DNA for the CDR3 is TGTGCCAGCAGAACAGCGGGGGGGCCGAACGAGCAGTACTTC.

The chain links TRBV2 to TRBJ1-2, with a tentative D call TRBD1 (6 bases). The CDR3 spans 14 residues. CDR1 SNHLY and CDR2 FYNNEI come from the germline V gene. V was clipped by 5 bases and J by 5 bases, with 15 bases between them. Here the CDR3 reads CASSRDGQMYGYTF. The CDR3, as DNA: TGTGCCAGCAGTCGAGACGGACAGATGTATGGCTACACCTTC.

The V and J genes are TRBV2 and TRBJ1-5; 10 bases agree with TRBD1. The CDR3 contains 14 residues. Trimming cost V 8 bases and J 1 base; bases outside gene matches: 2. Germline CDR1 reads SNHLY; CDR2 reads FYNNEI. For the CDR3, the DNA is TGTGCCAGCGGACAGGGGGGGAGCAATCAGCCCCAGCATTTT. It translates to CASGQGGSNQPQHF.

This clone occurred a few times. This rearrangement joins TRBV18 to TRBJ2-3; no clear D. Germline CDR1 is KGHSH and CDR2 is LQKENI. V lost 3 bases and J 6 bases, leaving 4 bases between the germline ends. The CDR3 covers 11 residues. CDR3 nucleotides: TGTGCCAGCTCACCGGAGGATACGCAGTATTTT. Translating gives CASSPEDTQYF.

This clone was recorded once. V usage is TRBV11-2 and J usage is TRBJ1-1; D perhaps matches TRBD1 (6 bases). Trimming pared 4 bases from V and 1 base from J, leaving 19 bases between. The CDR3 extends over 17 amino acids. Per the germline V gene, CDR1 is SGHAT and CDR2 is FQNNGV. CDR3 coding DNA: TGTGCCAGCAGCTCCTTGTGGGGGGGGACACAGAACACTGAAGCTTTCTTT. Amino acids: CASSSLWGGTQNTEAFF.

The chain combines TRBV12-5 with TRBJ1-5; the match to TRBD1 covers 12 bases. The length of the CDR3 is 16 residues. From germline, CDR1 is LGHNT and CDR2 FRNRAP. The J segment lost 7 bases and the V segment lost 5 bases, leaving 9 bases of the junction unmatched. Here the CDR3 reads CASGLGGTGGRQPQHF. The CDR3, as DNA: TGTGCTAGTGGTCTGGGCGGGACAGGGGGCCGGCAGCCCCAGCATTTT.

The chain links TRBV5-1 to TRBJ1-1; possible D gene TRBD1, 5 bases. The CDR3 has 17 residues. V lost 1 base and J 0 bases, leaving 16 bases between the germline ends. Germline-derived CDR1 and CDR2 are SGHRS and YFSETQ. CDR3 nucleotide sequence: TGCGCCAGCAGCTTGTACGGGGGAGTAAGCATGAACACTGAAGCTTTCTTT. This gives the protein CASSLYGGVSMNTEAFF. Full variable domain (missing parts from reference TRBV5-1 and TRBJ1-1): KAGVTQTPRYLIKTRGQQVTLSCSPISGHRSVSWYQQTPGQGLQFLFEYFSETQRNKGNFPGRFSGRQFSNSRSEMNVSTLELGDSALYLCASSLYGGVSMNTEAFFGQGTRLTVV.

The chain links TRBV19 to TRBJ2-2; the D is unclear. This CDR3 region has 13 residues. In germline, CDR1 is LNHDA, CDR2 SQIVND (reference sequence). V was cut by 4 bases and J by 1 base, with 4 bases left in between. The CDR3 reads CASSTRNTGELFF. The CDR3 coding sequence is TGTGCCAGTAGTACGAGGAACACCGGGGAGCTGTTTTTT.

The V call is TRBV5-1, the J call TRBJ2-5, with 9 nucleotides matching TRBD1. The length of the CDR3 is 14 residues. Germline CDR1 is SGHRS and CDR2 is YFSETQ. V shed 4 bases, J shed 3 bases, and the junction held 4 bases outside the gene matches. The CDR3 is CASSPRQGEETQYF. Here the CDR3 DNA reads TGCGCCAGCAGCCCAAGACAGGGGGAAGAGACCCAGTACTTC.

The genes are TRBV9 and TRBJ1-3; TRBD1 agrees at 7 bases. V dropped 0 bases and J dropped 0; count of bases not matched to a gene: 3. From germline, CDR1 is SGDLS and CDR2 YYNGEE. The CDR3 is 16 amino acids. For the CDR3, the DNA is TGTGCCAGCAGCGTAGAGGGGACAGTCTCTGGAAACACCATATATTTT. Its translation is CASSVEGTVSGNTIYF.

The CDR3 region has the DNA TGTGCCAGCAGCCAAGAATGGGGAACTAGCGGGGCCCAAGAGACCCAGTACTTC. Its translation: CASSQEWGTSGAQETQYF. V is TRBV4-2 and J is TRBJ2-5; 10 nucleotides align to TRBD2. The CDR3 is made up of 18 amino acids. Germline V gives CDR1 LGHNA, CDR2 YNFKEQ. The J segment lost 1 base and the V segment lost 0 bases, leaving 8 bases of the junction unmatched.

This sequence joins TRBV9 and TRBJ1-4, with 8 bases fitting TRBD1. Per the germline V gene, CDR1 is SGDLS and CDR2 is YYNGEE. Trimming removed 3 bases from V and 6 bases from J; junction bases left unmatched: 10. The CDR3 runs 16 residues. The CDR3 DNA reads as TGTGCCAGCAGCGCCCCGCACGACAGGGGCGATGAAAAACTGTTTTTT. Encoded protein: CASSAPHDRGDEKLFF.

This sequence joins TRBV11-1 and TRBJ2-7; possible D gene TRBD1, 6 bases. The germline V gene has CDR1 SGHAT and CDR2 FQDESV (reference sequence). The CDR3 totals 14 residues. Trimming took 1 base from V and 6 from J, leaving 13 bases between them. This chain's CDR3 is CASSLDGTPREQYF. The DNA of the CDR3 is TGTGCCAGCAGCTTAGATGGGACACCTCGCGAGCAGTACTTC.

The chain joins TRBV27 to TRBJ1-1, with 7 bases identical to TRBD1. Germline CDR1 is MNHEY and CDR2 is SMNVEV (reference sequence). This CDR3 has 14 residues. Unmatched junction bases numbered 6, after V lost 3 bases and J lost 5 bases. The CDR3: CASSLRGLGTEAFF. The CDR3 DNA sequence: TGTGCCAGCAGTTTGAGGGGGCTGGGGACTGAAGCTTTCTTT.

This clone appeared once. This chain joins TRBV18 and TRBJ2-5; 10 bases match TRBD2. Trimming at V came to 5 bases and at J to 2 bases, leaving 8 bases not matched to a gene. The CDR3 has 16 residues. In germline, CDR1 is KGHSH, CDR2 LQKENI. CDR3 loop: CASSSAASGGQETQYF. The CDR3 DNA is TGTGCCAGCTCATCAGCGGCTAGCGGGGGTCAAGAGACCCAGTACTTC.

This chain links TRBV2 with TRBJ1-5, with TRBD1 matching over 8 bases. V lost 0 bases and J lost 4; bases outside the gene matches: 5. Germline CDR1 and CDR2: SNHLY and FYNNEI. This CDR3 spans 16 amino acids. The CDR3 DNA is TGTGCCAGCAGTGAAGCGCTTGGGACAGGAAATCAGCCCCAGCATTTT. It translates to CASSEALGTGNQPQHF. Variable domain in full (rest from reference TRBV2 and TRBJ1-5): EPEVTQTPSHQVTQMGQEVILRCVPISNHLYFYWYRQILGQKVEFLVSFYNNEISEKSEIFDDQFSVERPDGSNFTLKIRSTKLEDSAMYFCASSEALGTGNQPQHFGDGTRLSIL.

The chain couples TRBV5-1 to TRBJ1-6, with D possibly being TRBD1 (6 bases). Trimming took 0 bases from V and 5 from J, leaving 9 bases between them. The CDR3 runs 15 residues. In germline, CDR1 is SGHRS, CDR2 YFSETQ. The CDR3 region has the DNA TGCGCCAGCAGCTTGGAGGGACACAATAATTCACCCCTCCACTTT. This translates into CASSLEGHNNSPLHF.

The chain links TRBV27 to TRBJ2-3; 11 bases fit TRBD2. V gave up 5 bases and J gave up 6 bases; unmatched junction bases: 7. The CDR3 is 15 residues long. Germline V CDR1 and CDR2: MNHEY, SMNVEV (reference sequence). CDR3 coding DNA: TGTGCCAGCAGTCCCCTAGCGGGGGGCGAGGATACGCAGTATTTT. As protein: CASSPLAGGEDTQYF.

This clone was counted once. The V gene is TRBV2, the J gene TRBJ1-1, with D hard to call. Germline CDR1 SNHLY, CDR2 FYNNEI. V gave up 6 bases and J gave up 4 bases, with 12 bases separating them. The CDR3 is 13 residues long. CDR3 sequence: CASSVDTATEAFF. For the CDR3, the DNA is TGTGCCAGCAGCGTAGACACGGCCACTGAAGCTTTCTTT.